The rows below give T cell receptor beta chains drawn from one sample of a study of vaccination and CD4 T cells after COVID-19. TCRdb independently ran MiXCR on the PCR reads; one entry per CDR3 protein. The sample comprises about 7,000 distinct CDR3 sequences, roughly 50% of which are singletons, and less than 35% rests with the top ten. These TCRs' antigens remain unknown. Sequences were obtained from CD4+ T cells from blood, cultured in vitro. Source of these receptors: a human donor in good health. Both conserved end residues are part of each CDR3. The D gene is left open where the match is weak. Size tells how often a clone was seen (once, few, many) or the class of an expanded clone, and some rows leave it out.

J gene,D gene,clone size,V gene,CDR3 protein,CDR3 DNA
TRBJ2-3,TRBD2,-,TRBV6-5,CASSYSAGGGTDTQYF,TGTGCCAGCAGTTACTCGGCGGGGGGGGGCACAGATACGCAGTATTTT
TRBJ1-2,TRBD1,-,TRBV18,CASSPGQVIGSQDYTF,TGTGCCAGCTCACCCGGACAGGTAATCGGGTCGCAGGACTACACCTTC
TRBJ2-1,-,once,TRBV7-9,CASSNRDRSSEQFF,TGTGCCAGCAGCAACCGGGACCGCTCTTCGGAGCAGTTCTTC
TRBJ2-3,-,-,TRBV21-1,CASSIASGWSLDTQYF,TGTGCCAGCAGCATCGCTAGCGGGTGGTCTTTGGATACGCAGTATTTT
TRBJ1-4,-,-,TRBV7-9,CASSLAGGNEKLFF,TGTGCCAGCAGCTTAGCCGGCGGGAATGAAAAACTGTTTTTT
TRBJ1-1,-,-,TRBV5-1,CASSPQEGSTEAFF,TGCGCCAGCAGCCCCCAAGAAGGAAGCACTGAAGCTTTCTTT
TRBJ2-7,-,-,TRBV12-5,CASGRLWEQYF,TGTGCTAGTGGGCGTTTGTGGGAGCAGTACTTC
TRBJ2-5,TRBD2,-,TRBV20-1,CSAKSGDQQETQYF,TGCAGTGCTAAGAGCGGGGACCAACAAGAGACCCAGTACTTC
TRBJ1-1,-,few,TRBV5-1,CASSLEMGNTEAFF,TGCGCCAGCAGCTTGGAAATGGGGAACACTGAAGCTTTCTTT
TRBJ1-2,-,once,TRBV25-1,CASREDGGAFGYTF,TGTGCCAGCAGAGAGGACGGTGGGGCATTTGGCTACACCTTC
TRBJ1-1,-,-,TRBV6-1,CASSGPYTEAFF,TGTGCCAGCAGTGGGCCGTACACTGAAGCTTTCTTT
TRBJ1-1,-,-,TRBV6-1,CASSLGDSIEAFF,TGTGCCAGCAGTCTGGGGGATAGCATTGAAGCTTTCTTT
TRBJ1-6,-,few,TRBV2,CASDRDSPLHF,TGTGCCAGCGACCGAGATTCACCCCTCCACTTT
TRBJ2-5,TRBD2,-,TRBV20-1,CSASGTSETQYF,TGCAGTGCTTCCGGGACTAGTGAGACCCAGTACTTC
TRBJ1-5,-,large,TRBV10-3,CAISDYEGDQPQHF,TGTGCCATCAGTGACTACGAGGGAGATCAGCCCCAGCATTTT
TRBJ1-1,-,-,TRBV7-7,CASSLDRGTEAFF,TGTGCTAGCAGCTTAGACCGGGGAACTGAAGCTTTCTTT
TRBJ1-1,TRBD1,-,TRBV19,CASTPREGRGRTEAFF,TGTGCCAGTACCCCGAGGGAGGGCAGGGGGCGAACTGAAGCTTTCTTT
TRBJ1-5,-,-,TRBV19,CASSSGHSAKQPQHF,TGTGCCAGTAGTAGTGGACATTCGGCAAAACAGCCCCAGCATTTT
TRBJ1-5,-,-,TRBV10-2,CASTTGSQPQHF,TGCGCCAGCACTACAGGGTCTCAGCCCCAGCATTTT
TRBJ1-2,-,-,TRBV29-1,CSVEGEVAYTF,TGCAGCGTTGAAGGGGAAGTCGCCTACACCTTC
TRBJ1-2,-,-,TRBV20-1,CSARGINYGYTF,TGCAGTGCTAGAGGTATCAACTATGGCTACACCTTC
TRBJ2-1,-,-,TRBV19,CASSPGDRKQFF,TGTGCCAGTAGCCCCGGTGACAGGAAGCAGTTCTTC
TRBJ2-1,TRBD2,-,TRBV19,CASSSGTSLLGQFF,TGTGCCAGTAGCTCCGGGACTAGCTTATTGGGGCAGTTCTTC
TRBJ1-5,TRBD1,few,TRBV12-3/TRBV12-4,CASSRQGAGQPQHF,TGTGCCAGCAGCCGACAGGGGGCGGGTCAGCCCCAGCATTTT
TRBJ2-2,-,-,TRBV11-3,CASSLTVGTGELFF,TGTGCCAGCAGCTTAACGGTGGGGACCGGGGAGCTGTTTTTT
TRBJ2-2,-,-,TRBV11-1,CASSLEGTGELFF,TGTGCCAGCAGCTTGGAAGGCACCGGGGAGCTGTTTTTT
TRBJ1-6,-,few,TRBV27,CASSLILPRGHSPLHF,TGTGCCAGCAGCCTTATCTTGCCACGGGGACATTCACCCCTCCACTTT
TRBJ1-1,TRBD1,-,TRBV20-1,CSARATGSGTEAFF,TGCAGTGCTAGAGCGACAGGGTCCGGCACTGAAGCTTTCTTT
TRBJ2-2,TRBD2,-,TRBV27,CASHRTSGYTGELFF,TGTGCCAGCCACCGGACTAGCGGGTACACCGGGGAGCTGTTTTTT
TRBJ2-7,-,-,TRBV21-1,CASRGTGYEQYF,TGTGCCAGCAGGGGGACAGGGTACGAGCAGTACTTC
TRBJ2-7,-,-,TRBV20-1,CSAKSVFFRGEQYF,TGCAGTGCTAAGTCAGTTTTTTTCCGTGGCGAGCAGTACTTC
TRBJ2-3,-,-,TRBV5-4,CASSLATTDTQYF,TGTGCCAGCAGCTTGGCGACCACAGATACGCAGTATTTT
TRBJ1-5,-,-,TRBV7-2,CASSLVTGKGSNQPQHF,TGTGCCAGCAGCTTAGTTACAGGGAAGGGGAGCAATCAGCCCCAGCATTTT
TRBJ1-1,-,few,TRBV15,CATRIGLNTEAFF,TGTGCCACCAGAATTGGTCTGAACACTGAAGCTTTCTTT
TRBJ2-5,-,few,TRBV6-1,CASSELLETQYF,TGTGCCAGCAGTGAACTCTTGGAGACCCAGTACTTC
TRBJ1-5,TRBD1,medium-sized,TRBV7-2,CASSFAGGYNQPQHF,TGTGCCAGCAGCTTCGCAGGGGGTTACAATCAGCCCCAGCATTTT
TRBJ2-4,TRBD1,few,TRBV20-1,CSADRATKNIQYF,TGCAGTGCCGACAGGGCAACCAAAAACATTCAGTACTTC
TRBJ1-2,-,large,TRBV21-1,CASSKWSTVSYTF,TGTGCCAGCAGCAAGTGGTCAACGGTAAGCTACACCTTC
TRBJ1-1,-,-,TRBV11-2,CASSIGGNTEAFF,TGTGCCAGCAGCATAGGAGGGAACACTGAAGCTTTCTTT
TRBJ1-2,-,few,TRBV6-1,CASSEAPLLGYGYTF,TGTGCCAGCAGTGAAGCCCCACTTCTCGGCTATGGCTACACCTTC
TRBJ2-7,-,-,TRBV30,CAWSVNEQYF,TGTGCCTGGAGTGTAAACGAGCAGTACTTC
TRBJ1-6,-,-,TRBV7-6,CASSLSGQDNSPLHF,TGTGCCAGCAGCCTTTCAGGCCAGGATAATTCACCCCTCCACTTT
TRBJ1-2,-,-,TRBV25-1,CASSESPGDYGYTF,TGTGCCAGCAGTGAATCCCCAGGCGACTATGGCTACACCTTC
TRBJ2-6,-,-,TRBV7-2,CASSHRRVAAGANVLTF,TGTGCCAGCAGCCATCGCAGGGTTGCTGCTGGGGCCAACGTCCTGACTTTC
TRBJ1-3,-,-,TRBV20-1,CSANPGSGNTIYF,TGCAGTGCTAATCCCGGCTCTGGAAACACCATATATTTT
TRBJ1-1,TRBD1,few,TRBV6-5,CASSYSTGQLNTEAFF,TGTGCCAGCAGTTACTCCACGGGACAGCTTAACACTGAAGCTTTCTTT
TRBJ1-2,-,-,TRBV18,CASSRPDSGNGYTF,TGTGCCAGCTCACGCCCGGACAGCGGGAATGGCTACACCTTC
TRBJ2-5,-,-,TRBV20-1,CSAKGGPETQYF,TGCAGTGCTAAGGGGGGGCCTGAGACCCAGTACTTC
TRBJ1-1,-,-,TRBV7-3,CASSPLGGTEAFF,TGTGCCAGCAGTCCGCTAGGGGGGACTGAAGCTTTCTTT
TRBJ1-2,TRBD1,few,TRBV6-1,CASLDRDRGRLGGYTF,TGTGCCAGCCTGGACAGGGACAGGGGGCGCTTGGGCGGCTACACCTTC
TRBJ1-1,-,-,TRBV2,CASSGVTNTEAFF,TGTGCCAGCAGTGGGGTCACGAACACTGAAGCTTTCTTT
TRBJ1-1,-,-,TRBV19,CASSMGGVGNEAFF,TGTGCCAGTAGTATGGGGGGAGTAGGGAATGAAGCTTTCTTT
TRBJ1-1,-,-,TRBV20-1,CSARDTVEAFF,TGCAGTGCTAGAGATACAGTTGAAGCTTTCTTT